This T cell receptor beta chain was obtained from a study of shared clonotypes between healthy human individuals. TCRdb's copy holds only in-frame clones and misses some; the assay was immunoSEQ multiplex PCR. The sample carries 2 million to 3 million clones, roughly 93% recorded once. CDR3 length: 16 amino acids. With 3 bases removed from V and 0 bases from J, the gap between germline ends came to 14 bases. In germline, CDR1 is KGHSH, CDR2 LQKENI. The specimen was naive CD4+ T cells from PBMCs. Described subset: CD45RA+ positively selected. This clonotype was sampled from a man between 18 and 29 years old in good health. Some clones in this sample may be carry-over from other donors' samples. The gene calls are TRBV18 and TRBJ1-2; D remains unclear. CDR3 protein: CASSPNLPPSNYGYTF. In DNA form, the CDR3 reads TGTGCCAGCTCACCGAATCTCCCACCTTCTAACTATGGCTACACCTTC.